This T cell receptor (beta chain) was captured in a study of T cell responses to AZD1222 COVID-19 vaccine. Study-wide findings and caveats: Donors, mostly white British, included more females; clonal diversity was possibly underestimated.

For this clone: Its antigen remains unknown.

The CDR3 has 16 residues. V was pared by 3 bases and J by 4 bases, with 17 bases between. Germline V gene lookup returns CDR1 KGHSH and CDR2 LQKENI. Generated by immunoSEQ multiplex PCR, the TCRdb table keeps only in-frame clones and is missing some. This sample yields about 150,000 clones, of which around 92% are seen a single time; around 2.3% belongs to the top ten. The sequence derives from an adult in good health. The chain recombines TRBV18 with TRBJ2-3; TRBD2 is a possible D gene (6 bases). The sequencing used peripheral blood, collected on day 0 of AZD1222 vaccination. The CDR3 DNA reads as TGTGCCAGCTCACCGCAACCTGCGGGGTTCGCAGATACGCAGTATTTT. Its protein is CASSPQPAGFADTQYF.